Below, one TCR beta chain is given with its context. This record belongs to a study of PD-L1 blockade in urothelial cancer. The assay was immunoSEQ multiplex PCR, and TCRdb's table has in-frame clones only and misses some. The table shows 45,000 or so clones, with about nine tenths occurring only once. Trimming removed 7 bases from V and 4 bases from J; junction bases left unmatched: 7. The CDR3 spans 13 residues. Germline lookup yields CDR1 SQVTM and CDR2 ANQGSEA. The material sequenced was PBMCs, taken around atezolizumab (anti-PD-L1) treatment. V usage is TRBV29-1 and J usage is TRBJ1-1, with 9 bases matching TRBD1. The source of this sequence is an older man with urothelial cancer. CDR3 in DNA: TGCAGCGCGGACAGGGGAGGTGTCACTGAAGCTTTCTTT. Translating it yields CSADRGGVTEAFF.